These T cell receptor beta chains were read from a single sample in a study of regulatory T cells in long-lasting Graves disease. MiXCR, run by TCRdb on the multiplex PCR reads, gives a single entry per CDR3 protein. The data contain a few hundred thousand distinct CDR3 sequences, roughly 21% of them singletons. The material sequenced was peripheral blood mononuclear cells (PBMCs), taken when the disease was refractory, from a patient treated with antithyroid drugs. These receptors were taken from a female donor with Graves disease. The CDR3 runs from the conserved cysteine through the conserved F or W. A D gene is named only where the DNA matches it firmly. Expanded clones are given a class, and other clones once, few, many or no size at all.

V	size	D	length	J	DNA	CDR3
TRBV27	-	-	11	TRBJ2-1	TGTGCCAGCAGTTCCCAGTTTGAGCAGTTCTTC	CASSSQFEQFF
TRBV28	many	-	15	TRBJ2-7	TGTGCCAGCATCCCCCGGACAGGACTATACTACGAGCAGTACTTC	CASIPRTGLYYEQYF
TRBV5-1	many	-	15	TRBJ1-4	TGCGCCAGCAGCTTGGACGGGACCCGTAATGAAAAACTGTTTTTT	CASSLDGTRNEKLFF
TRBV12-3/TRBV12-4	many	-	12	TRBJ1-2	TGTGCCAGCAGTGCCGGGATCTATGGCTACACCTTC	CASSAGIYGYTF
TRBV6-1	few	TRBD1	16	TRBJ1-6	TGTGCCAGCAGTAACCTTTGGGACAGCGTCTCATCACCCCTCCACTTT	CASSNLWDSVSSPLHF
TRBV9	few	TRBD2	15	TRBJ2-5	TGTGCCAGCAGCGCCGAGCGGGGGGGAGGAGAGACCCAGTACTTC	CASSAERGGGETQYF
TRBV30	-	-	15	TRBJ2-5	TGTGCCTGGGGGGCAGGACAAACCTCCCGGGAGACCCAGTACTTC	CAWGAGQTSRETQYF
TRBV7-9	-	TRBD1	15	TRBJ2-5	TGTGCCAGCAGCCCAGACAGGGGGCGGTGGGAGACCCAGTACTTC	CASSPDRGRWETQYF
TRBV10-3	-	-	15	TRBJ2-2	TGTGCCATCGGTCTACGGACCACGAACACCGGGGAGCTGTTTTTT	CAIGLRTTNTGELFF
TRBV2	-	TRBD1	15	TRBJ2-1	TGTGCCAGCAGTGAAGACGGACAGGGGTGGAATGAGCAGTTCTTC	CASSEDGQGWNEQFF
TRBV12-3/TRBV12-4	few	TRBD2	14	TRBJ2-2	TGTGCCAGCACTTCGGGGGGGGATACCGGGGAGCTGTTTTTT	CASTSGGDTGELFF
TRBV6-1	many	-	15	TRBJ1-4	TGTGCCAGCAGTCGAAGTCCCCAAGCAGCGGAAAAACTGTTTTTT	CASSRSPQAAEKLFF
TRBV20-1	few	TRBD2	14	TRBJ2-7	TGCAGTGCTAGGAGGGGCGGGAGAGTCGACGAGCAGTACTTC	CSARRGGRVDEQYF
TRBV7-2	-	TRBD2	14	TRBJ2-4	TGTGCCAGCAGCTTAGCTACGGGAGGAGACATTCAGTACTTC	CASSLATGGDIQYF
TRBV7-3	many	TRBD1	13	TRBJ1-2	TGTGCCAGCAGCTTAAACAGGGGCTATGGCTACACCTTC	CASSLNRGYGYTF
TRBV29-1	many	TRBD1	15	TRBJ2-5	TGCAGCGTTGATACGACAGGGGGGCAGGGAGAGACCCAGTACTTC	CSVDTTGGQGETQYF
TRBV3-1	-	-	13	TRBJ2-5	TGTGCCAGCAGCCAAGAAGCTGGCGAGACCCAGTACTTC	CASSQEAGETQYF
TRBV10-3	-	TRBD2	15	TRBJ2-1	TGTGCCATCAGCAGCACCGGGACTAGTGGGAGGAGGCAGTTCTTC	CAISSTGTSGRRQFF
TRBV28	many	TRBD1	13	TRBJ1-2	TGTGCCAGCAACCTCGGACAGGGAGGTGGCTACACCTTC	CASNLGQGGGYTF
TRBV6-1	many	-	14	TRBJ1-1	TGTGCCAGCAGCGCGGTCGGGGGGCTCACTGAAGCTTTCTTT	CASSAVGGLTEAFF
TRBV3-1	-	-	15	TRBJ2-7	TGTGCCAGCAGCCCAGACGGCAGAGGGCCCCTCGAGCAGTACTTC	CASSPDGRGPLEQYF
TRBV28	many	-	12	TRBJ1-2	TGTGCCAGCATTGCACCCTATAATGGCTACACCTTC	CASIAPYNGYTF
TRBV3-1	many	-	14	TRBJ2-5	TGTGCCAGCAGCCCCGGTCACCGAGAAGAGACCCAGTACTTC	CASSPGHREETQYF
TRBV27	few	-	18	TRBJ1-1	TGTGCCAGCAGTTTTTTCGGGGGGGCGAATTTCGGCCACACTGAAGCTTTCTTT	CASSFFGGANFGHTEAFF
TRBV7-9	many	TRBD2	15	TRBJ2-5	TGTGCCAGCAGCCACCGGGACTACCTCAGAGAGACCCAGTACTTC	CASSHRDYLRETQYF
TRBV4-1	-	TRBD1	19	TRBJ1-1	TGCGCCAGCAGCCAAGTCCCGGGACAGGGGGCCGTTGGGAACACTGAAGCTTTCTTT	CASSQVPGQGAVGNTEAFF
TRBV19	many	-	13	TRBJ1-1	TGTGCCAGTAGTATGCGGGGTAACACTGAAGCTTTCTTT	CASSMRGNTEAFF
TRBV4-1	few	-	14	TRBJ2-7	TGCGCCAGCAGCCAAGAGTTTAGAACCTACGAGCAGTACTTC	CASSQEFRTYEQYF
TRBV28	-	TRBD1	15	TRBJ1-5	TGTGCCAGCAGTCCTCAAGGGACAGGTGATCAGCCCCAGCATTTT	CASSPQGTGDQPQHF
TRBV7-9	many	-	11	TRBJ2-5	TGTGCCAGCAGCGACAGAGAGACCCAGTACTTC	CASSDRETQYF
TRBV29-1	-	TRBD2	16	TRBJ2-1	TGCAGCCTAAAATCCCCGGGACTAGCCCTAGGGGATGAGCAGTTCTTC	CSLKSPGLALGDEQFF
TRBV9	many	-	14	TRBJ1-1	TGTGCCAGCAGCGCCACTCTTGGCGGCACTGAAGCTTTCTTT	CASSATLGGTEAFF
TRBV7-2	few	-	16	TRBJ2-5	TGTGCCAGCAGCTTAGATGGCGGGACCTGGGGTGAGACCCAGTACTTC	CASSLDGGTWGETQYF
TRBV6-1	many	TRBD2	15	TRBJ2-7	TGTGCCAGCAGATTGTTTCTAGCGGGGACCTACGAGCAGTACTTC	CASRLFLAGTYEQYF
TRBV2	many	-	13	TRBJ2-7	TGTGCCAGCAGGGACAGCGGACCCTACGAGCAGTACTTC	CASRDSGPYEQYF
TRBV7-8	many	-	15	TRBJ1-1	TGTGCCAGCAGCCAGATGGGGGGCCAGAACACTGAAGCTTTCTTT	CASSQMGGQNTEAFF
TRBV10-3	-	-	12	TRBJ2-7	TGTGCCATCAGTGAGTCTGGGTACGAGCAGTACTTC	CAISESGYEQYF
TRBV4-1	-	TRBD2	19	TRBJ2-2	TGCGCCAGCAGCCGGATGCCGGGACTAGCGGGAGGCGGAACCGGGGAGCTGTTTTTT	CASSRMPGLAGGGTGELFF
TRBV20-1	many	-	11	TRBJ2-5	TGCAGTGAGATGGACCAAGAGACCCAGTACTTC	CSEMDQETQYF
TRBV15	many	-	12	TRBJ1-1	TGTGCCACCAGCAGAGACTACGATGAAGCTTTCTTT	CATSRDYDEAFF
TRBV11-2	few	TRBD1	15	TRBJ2-4	TGTGCCAGCAGCTCGGGACAGGGAGACAAAAACATTCAGTACTTC	CASSSGQGDKNIQYF
TRBV28	many	-	14	TRBJ2-7	TGTGCCAGCAGTTTATTCGCAGCCAACTACGAGCAGTACTTC	CASSLFAANYEQYF
TRBV5-1	many	TRBD2	14	TRBJ2-7	TGCGCCAGCAGCTTGGGCGGGAGTATGGTCGAGCAGTACTTC	CASSLGGSMVEQYF
TRBV15	few	TRBD1	16	TRBJ1-5	TGTGCCACCAGCACCACAGGGACAGGGCAGAATCAGCCCCAGCATTTT	CATSTTGTGQNQPQHF
TRBV28	many	-	12	TRBJ2-7	TGTGCCAGCAGGAGGGAGTCCTACGAGCAGTACTTC	CASRRESYEQYF
TRBV6-1	many	TRBD1	16	TRBJ1-2	TGTGCCAGCAGTACCTTTGGACAGGGAGCTAACTATGGCTACACCTTC	CASSTFGQGANYGYTF
TRBV28	many	-	15	TRBJ1-4	TGTGCCACGCGCCAGGTAGCGCAATTTAATGAAAAACTGTTTTTT	CATRQVAQFNEKLFF
TRBV3-1	-	-	14	TRBJ2-2	TGTGTCAGCAGCCTCCGGAGGGCCGCCGGGGAGCTGTTTTTT	CVSSLRRAAGELFF
TRBV12-3/TRBV12-4	-	TRBD1	15	TRBJ1-5	TGTGCCAGCAGTTTAACAGGGGCTTCCAATCAGCCCCAGCATTTT	CASSLTGASNQPQHF
TRBV2	many	TRBD2	15	TRBJ2-7	TGTGCCAGCAGTACAGGACTAGCGGGAGAGGACGAGCAGTACTTC	CASSTGLAGEDEQYF
TRBV2	-	-	12	TRBJ2-1	TGTGCCAGCATGGGGCGGTACAATGAGCAGTTCTTC	CASMGRYNEQFF
TRBV12-3/TRBV12-4	many	TRBD1	13	TRBJ2-7	TGTGCCAGCAGTGGGCCTGGACAGGGCGAGCAGTACTTC	CASSGPGQGEQYF
TRBV14	-	-	14	TRBJ2-1	TGTGCCAGCAGCCAGAGCGGCTCCTACAATGAGCAGTTCTTC	CASSQSGSYNEQFF
TRBV11-2	many	TRBD1	16	TRBJ2-2	TGTGCCAGCAGCTTTCAGGACAGGGGTAGCACCGGGGAGCTGTTTTTT	CASSFQDRGSTGELFF
TRBV4-1	-	TRBD2	19	TRBJ2-5	TGCGCCAGCAGCCAAGAGGGCACCAGCGGGGGAGGATTTCAAGAGACCCAGTACTTC	CASSQEGTSGGGFQETQYF
TRBV7-9	few	-	14	TRBJ2-7	TGTGCCAGCAGCTTCGGAGGGACTCCCTACGAGCAGTACTTC	CASSFGGTPYEQYF
TRBV4-2	few	TRBD2	18	TRBJ2-6	TGTGCCAGCAGCCAAGATCGGAGCGGGAGCTCTGGGGCCAACGTCCTGACTTTC	CASSQDRSGSSGANVLTF
TRBV6-1	many	-	16	TRBJ1-6	TGTGCCAGCAGTCGGGGAGGGGGCTCCTATAATTCACCCCTCCACTTT	CASSRGGGSYNSPLHF
TRBV11-2	many	-	14	TRBJ1-1	TGTGCCAGCAGCAACCCGGAGGACCCCCTTGGAGCTTTCTTT	CASSNPEDPLGAFF
TRBV5-5	-	TRBD1	15	TRBJ1-5	TGTGCCAGCAGCCTAGGGACAGCGAAAAATCAGCCCCAGCATTTT	CASSLGTAKNQPQHF